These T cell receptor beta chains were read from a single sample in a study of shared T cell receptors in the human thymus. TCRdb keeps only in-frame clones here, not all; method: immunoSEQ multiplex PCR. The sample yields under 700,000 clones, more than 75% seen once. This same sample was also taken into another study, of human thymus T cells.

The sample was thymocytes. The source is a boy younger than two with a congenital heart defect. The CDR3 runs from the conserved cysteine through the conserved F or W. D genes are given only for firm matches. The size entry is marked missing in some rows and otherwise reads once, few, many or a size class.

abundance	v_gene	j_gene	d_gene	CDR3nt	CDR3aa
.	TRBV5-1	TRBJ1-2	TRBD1	TGCGCCAGCAGCTTGTCAGGGGGCGATGGCTACACCTTC	CASSLSGGDGYTF
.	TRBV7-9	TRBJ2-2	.	TGTGCCAGCAGCTCCTACGGGGAGCTGTTTTTT	CASSSYGELFF
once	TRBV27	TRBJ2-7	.	TGTGCCAGCAGTTTAAGAGACACCTACGAGCAGTACTTC	CASSLRDTYEQYF
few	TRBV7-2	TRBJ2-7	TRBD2	TGTGCCAGCAGCTTAGGACGACTAGCGGGAGGCCCCCACGAGCAGTACTTC	CASSLGRLAGGPHEQYF
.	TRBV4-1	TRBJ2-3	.	TGCGCCAGCAGCCAAGGGCTAGCGTTCCCAGCGAATACGCAGTATTTT	CASSQGLAFPANTQYF
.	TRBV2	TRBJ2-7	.	TGTGCCAGCAGTGATCGGGAATTTAAGAGTGAGCAGTACTTC	CASSDREFKSEQYF
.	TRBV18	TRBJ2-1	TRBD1	TGTGCCAGCTCACCCGGGACAGGGTCCAATGAGCAGTTCTTC	CASSPGTGSNEQFF
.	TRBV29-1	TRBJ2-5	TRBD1	TGCAGCGCCACACGGACAGGGCTGGAGACCCAGTACTTC	CSATRTGLETQYF
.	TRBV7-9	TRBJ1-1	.	TGTGCCAGCAGCCCCGTTACTGAAGCTTTCTTT	CASSPVTEAFF
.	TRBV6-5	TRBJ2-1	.	TGTGCCAGCAGTTCAGGCCATAATAGGCACAATGAGCAGTTCTTC	CASSSGHNRHNEQFF
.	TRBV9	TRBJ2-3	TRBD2	TGTGCCAGCAGCGTAGAAGATAGCGGGGAAGATACGCAGTATTTT	CASSVEDSGEDTQYF
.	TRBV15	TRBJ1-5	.	TGTGCCACCAGCGAAGGAGCTTATCAGCCCCAGCATTTT	CATSEGAYQPQHF
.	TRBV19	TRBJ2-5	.	TGTGCCAGTAGTATAAGGCTAGCAGAAGAGACCCAGTACTTC	CASSIRLAEETQYF
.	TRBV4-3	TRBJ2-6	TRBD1	TGCGCCAGCAGCCGACTCCGCAGGGGGCGCATTGGCGGGGTCTCTGGGGCCAACGTCCTGACTTTC	CASSRLRRGRIGGVSGANVLTF
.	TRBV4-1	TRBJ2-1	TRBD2	TGCGCCAGCAGCCAAGTAGAATTCACTAGCGGGAGGAGGTGGAATGAGCAGTTCTTC	CASSQVEFTSGRRWNEQFF
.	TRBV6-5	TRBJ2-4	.	TGTGCCAGCAGTCCAGGGAACAAAAACATTCAGTACTTC	CASSPGNKNIQYF
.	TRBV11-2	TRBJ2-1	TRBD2	TGTGCCAGCAGCCGGACTAGCGGGAGGCCCGGGGGCAATGAGCAGTTCTTC	CASSRTSGRPGGNEQFF